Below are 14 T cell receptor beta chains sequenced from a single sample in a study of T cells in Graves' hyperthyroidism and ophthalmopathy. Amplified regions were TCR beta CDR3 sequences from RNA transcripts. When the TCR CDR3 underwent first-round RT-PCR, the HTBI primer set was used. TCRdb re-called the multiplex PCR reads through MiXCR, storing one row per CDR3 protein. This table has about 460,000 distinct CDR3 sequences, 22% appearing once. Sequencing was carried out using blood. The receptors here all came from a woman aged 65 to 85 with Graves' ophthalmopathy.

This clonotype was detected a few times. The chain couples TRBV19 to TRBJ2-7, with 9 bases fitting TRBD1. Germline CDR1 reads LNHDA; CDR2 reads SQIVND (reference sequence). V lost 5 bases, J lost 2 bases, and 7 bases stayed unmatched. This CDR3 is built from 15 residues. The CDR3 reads CASSSGTGSTYEQYF. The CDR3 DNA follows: TGTGCCAGTAGTTCCGGGACAGGGTCTACCTACGAGCAGTACTTC.

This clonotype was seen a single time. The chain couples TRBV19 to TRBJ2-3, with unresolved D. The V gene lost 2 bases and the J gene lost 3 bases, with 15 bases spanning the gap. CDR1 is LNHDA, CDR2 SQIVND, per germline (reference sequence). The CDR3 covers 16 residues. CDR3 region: CASSISAVGSTDTQYF. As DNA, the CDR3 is TGTGCCAGTAGTATATCTGCCGTGGGTTCGACAGATACGCAGTATTTT.

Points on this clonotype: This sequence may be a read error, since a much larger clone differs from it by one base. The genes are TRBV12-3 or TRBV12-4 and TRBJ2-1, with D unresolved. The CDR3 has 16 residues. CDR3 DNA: TGTGCCGGCAGTTTAAGGGTAGGCGGCTCCTACAATGAGCAGTTCTTC. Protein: CAGSLRVGGSYNEQFF.

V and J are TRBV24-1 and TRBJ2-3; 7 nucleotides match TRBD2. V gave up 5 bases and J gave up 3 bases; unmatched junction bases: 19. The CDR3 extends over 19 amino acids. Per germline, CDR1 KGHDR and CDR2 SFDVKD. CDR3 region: CATSVGPSLGGGPTDTQYF. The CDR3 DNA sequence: TGTGCCACCAGTGTCGGTCCCTCGCTTGGGGGAGGGCCGACAGATACGCAGTATTTT.

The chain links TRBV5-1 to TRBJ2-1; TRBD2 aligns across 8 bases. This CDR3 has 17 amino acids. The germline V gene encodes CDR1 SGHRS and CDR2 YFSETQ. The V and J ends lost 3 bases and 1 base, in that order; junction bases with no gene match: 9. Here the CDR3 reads CASSSGGESVSYNEQFF. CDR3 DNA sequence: TGCGCCAGCAGCTCCGGGGGGGAGTCCGTTTCCTACAATGAGCAGTTCTTC. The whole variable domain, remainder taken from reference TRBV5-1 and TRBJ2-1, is KAGVTQTPRYLIKTRGQQVTLSCSPISGHRSVSWYQQTPGQGLQFLFEYFSETQRNKGNFPGRFSGRQFSNSRSEMNVSTLELGDSALYLCASSSGGESVSYNEQFFGPGTRLTVL.

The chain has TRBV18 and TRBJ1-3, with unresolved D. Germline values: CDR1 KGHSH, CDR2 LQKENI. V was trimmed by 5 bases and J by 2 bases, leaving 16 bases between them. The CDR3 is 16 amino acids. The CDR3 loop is CASSTRLTSAGNTIYF. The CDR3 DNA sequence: TGTGCCAGCTCAACCAGGTTGACGTCCGCTGGAAACACCATATATTTT.

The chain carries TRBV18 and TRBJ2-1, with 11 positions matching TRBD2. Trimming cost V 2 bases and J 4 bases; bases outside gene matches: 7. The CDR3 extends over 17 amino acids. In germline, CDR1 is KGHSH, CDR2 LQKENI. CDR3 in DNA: TGTGCCAGCTCACCAGGTCTAGGGACTAGCGGTTACAATGAGCAGTTCTTC. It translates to CASSPGLGTSGYNEQFF.

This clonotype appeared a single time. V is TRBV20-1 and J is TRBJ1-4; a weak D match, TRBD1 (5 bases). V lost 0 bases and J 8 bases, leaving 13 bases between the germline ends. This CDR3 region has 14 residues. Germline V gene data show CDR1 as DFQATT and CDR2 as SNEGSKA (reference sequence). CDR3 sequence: CSAREGGIEEKLFF. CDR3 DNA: TGCAGTGCTAGAGAGGGGGGGATCGAGGAAAAACTGTTTTTT.

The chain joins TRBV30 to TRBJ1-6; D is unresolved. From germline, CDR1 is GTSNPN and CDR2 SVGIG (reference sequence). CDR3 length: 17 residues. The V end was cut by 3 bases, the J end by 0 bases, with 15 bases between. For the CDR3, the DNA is TGTGCCTGGAGCCGACGGGGAGGGCACTCCTATAATTCACCCCTCCACTTT. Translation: CAWSRRGGHSYNSPLHF.

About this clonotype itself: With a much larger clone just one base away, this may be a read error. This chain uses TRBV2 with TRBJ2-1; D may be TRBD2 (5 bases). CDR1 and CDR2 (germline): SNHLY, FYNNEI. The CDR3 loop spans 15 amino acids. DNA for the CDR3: TGTGCCGGCAGTGAAAGAGCGGACTCCTACAATGAGCAGTTCTTC. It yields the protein CAGSERADSYNEQFF.

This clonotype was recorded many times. The CDR3 protein is CSAPGTLNTEAFF. The CDR3 DNA sequence: TGCAGTGCTCCCGGGACACTCAACACTGAAGCTTTCTTT. This chain links TRBV20-1 with TRBJ1-1; D is perhaps TRBD1 (6 bases). Per germline, CDR1 DFQATT and CDR2 SNEGSKA (reference sequence). V lost 5 bases and J lost 2, with 12 bases in between. This CDR3 contains 13 residues.

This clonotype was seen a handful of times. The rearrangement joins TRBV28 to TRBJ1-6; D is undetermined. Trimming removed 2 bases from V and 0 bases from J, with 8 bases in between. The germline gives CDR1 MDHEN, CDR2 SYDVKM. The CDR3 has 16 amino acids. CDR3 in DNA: TGTGCCAGCAGTTTAATCGGTAGCTCCTATAATTCACCCCTCCACTTT. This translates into CASSLIGSSYNSPLHF.

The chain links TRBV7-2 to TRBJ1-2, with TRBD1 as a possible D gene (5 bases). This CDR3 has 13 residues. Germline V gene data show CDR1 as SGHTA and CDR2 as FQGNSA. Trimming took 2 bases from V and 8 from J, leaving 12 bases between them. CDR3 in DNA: TGTGCCAGCAGCTTATATCCAGGGAGAGGCTACACCTTC. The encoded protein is CASSLYPGRGYTF.

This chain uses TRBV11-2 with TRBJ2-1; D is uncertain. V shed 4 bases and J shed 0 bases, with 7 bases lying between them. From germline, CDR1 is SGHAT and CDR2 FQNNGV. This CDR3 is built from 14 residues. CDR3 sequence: CASSSKYSYNEQFF. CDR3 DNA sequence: TGTGCCAGCAGCTCCAAGTACTCCTACAATGAGCAGTTCTTC.